Detailed here is one T cell receptor (beta chain). As yet, its antigen is unknown. This CDR3 is built from 16 residues. Trimming removed 3 bases from V and 3 bases from J; junction bases left unmatched: 8. CDR1 and CDR2 (germline): SGHVS, FQNEAQ. The entry originates in a study of cytomegalovirus exposure and HLA in healthy donors. Study-level points and caveats: It was confirmed in vitro that three of the CMV-associated chains were specific for CMV antigens. Rarity marked most TCR sequences, yet some public TCRs occurred in many donors.

Produced via immunoSEQ multiplex PCR; TCRdb's table is partial and in-frame only. In the table there are roughly 120,000 clones, more than 85% of which are singletons. Sequencing was carried out using PBMCs. The sequence came from a man between 18 and 29 years old in good health and CMV-seropositive. The chain carries TRBV7-8 and TRBJ2-7, with TRBD2 matching 10 bases. The CDR3 sequence: CASSLLPSGGDYEQYF. CDR3 bases: TGTGCCAGCAGCTTGCTTCCTAGCGGGGGCGACTACGAGCAGTACTTC.